A single sample gave rise to the 28 T cell receptor beta chains below, sequenced in a study of OX40 agonist ivuxolimab in advanced cancers. Method: immunoSEQ multiplex PCR; TCRdb's copy keeps in-frame clones and lacks some. Here the sample spans 12,000 to 15,000 clones, over 60% being singletons. Here the sequenced sample was CD4+ or CD8+ T cells sorted from blood, taken in a trial of the OX40 agonist ivuxolimab. These receptors were obtained from an adult with an advanced solid tumor such as melanoma, head and neck, liver or kidney cancer.

This clone has more than one count but fewer than ten. The chain joins TRBV7-9 to TRBJ2-7, with D perhaps matching TRBD1 (6 bases). CDR1 is SEHNR, CDR2 FQNEAQ, per germline (reference sequence). The CDR3 runs to 14 residues. Between the trimmed V and J ends, which lost 3 bases and 2 bases, there was a span of 11 bases. The CDR3 protein is CASSLLGQPYEQYF. CDR3 DNA: TGTGCCAGCAGCTTGTTGGGACAACCCTACGAGCAGTACTTC.

The chain couples TRBV4-1 to TRBJ2-7, with 8 bases lining up with TRBD1. The CDR3 is 16 residues long. Losses at the gene ends were 1 base for V and 5 bases for J; bases not matched to a gene: 10. The germline gives CDR1 MGHRA, CDR2 YSYEKL. CDR3 protein: CASSQAGGQGQHEQYF. The CDR3, as DNA: TGCGCCAGCAGCCAAGCAGGAGGACAGGGTCAACACGAGCAGTACTTC.

This clone was seen once. This chain uses TRBV27 with TRBJ1-2; no clear D. The CDR3 length is 13 residues. V lost 2 bases and J lost 8, with 12 bases in between. From germline, CDR1 is MNHEY and CDR2 SMNVEV (reference sequence). The CDR3 sequence: CASSLDTKRGYTF. Written as DNA, the CDR3 is TGTGCCAGCAGTTTAGACACAAAAAGGGGCTACACCTTC.

This clone has only a few counts. This chain joins TRBV15 and TRBJ2-2, with 10 bases that match TRBD1. There are 14 residues in the CDR3. V was clipped by 5 bases and J by 5 bases; unmatched bases: 2. Per the germline V gene, CDR1 is LNHNV and CDR2 is YYDKDF (reference sequence). The CDR3 DNA follows: TGTGCCACCAGCCGGGACAGGGGTACCGGGGAGCTGTTTTTT. Encoded protein: CATSRDRGTGELFF. The full variable domain, with the rest looked up from reference TRBV15 and TRBJ2-2, is DAMVIQNPRYQVTQFGKPVTLSCSQTLNHNVMYWYQQKSSQAPKLLFHYYDKDFNNEADTPDNFQSRRPNTSFCFLDIRSPGLGDTAMYLCATSRDRGTGELFFGEGSRLTVL.

This clone has a single count. The chain has TRBV2 and TRBJ2-7; 8 positions agree with TRBD2. CDR3 length equals 14 residues. The germline gives CDR1 SNHLY, CDR2 FYNNEI. With 7 bases clipped from V and 1 base from J, the junction kept 6 bases outside the gene matches. Here the CDR3 DNA reads TGTGCCAGCACGGTGATAGCGGGATCCTACGAGCAGTACTTC. It yields the protein CASTVIAGSYEQYF. The whole variable domain, filled in from reference TRBV2 and TRBJ2-7, reads EPEVTQTPSHQVTQMGQEVILRCVPISNHLYFYWYRQILGQKVEFLVSFYNNEISEKSEIFDDQFSVERPDGSNFTLKIRSTKLEDSAMYFCASTVIAGSYEQYFGPGTRLTVT.

This chain connects TRBV7-2 to TRBJ2-7; 7 nucleotides line up with TRBD2. Germline values: CDR1 SGHTA, CDR2 FQGNSA. V gave up 0 bases and J gave up 4 bases; unmatched junction bases: 12. This CDR3 has 17 residues. CDR3: CASSLASPRLAVYEQYF. The CDR3 nucleotides read TGTGCCAGCAGCTTAGCTTCACCCCGGCTAGCGGTGTACGAGCAGTACTTC.

The chain uses TRBV14 and TRBJ2-3; 11 nucleotides align to TRBD2. V shed 4 bases, J shed 0 bases, and the junction held 3 bases outside the gene matches. Germline V gives CDR1 SGHDN, CDR2 FVKESK. This CDR3 comprises 16 residues. The CDR3 sequence is CASSRLAGLSTDTQYF. CDR3 nucleotide sequence: TGTGCCAGCAGCCGACTAGCGGGACTCAGCACAGATACGCAGTATTTT. The full variable domain, rest sourced from reference TRBV14 and TRBJ2-3, is EAGVTQFPSHSVIEKGQTVTLRCDPISGHDNLYWYRRVMGKEIKFLLHFVKESKQDESGMPNNRFLAERTGGTYSTLKVQPAELEDSGVYFCASSRLAGLSTDTQYFGPGTRLTVL.

This chain connects TRBV6-4 to TRBJ2-3, with no clear D. The CDR3 loop spans 14 amino acids. Trimming stripped 0 bases from V and 4 bases from J, with 8 bases between. Germline CDR1 and CDR2: MRHNA and SNTAGT. The CDR3 spells CASSDSLDPDTQYF. Written as DNA, the CDR3 is TGTGCCAGCAGTGACTCGTTAGATCCAGATACGCAGTATTTT.

This clone was seen once. The genes are TRBV19 and TRBJ2-3; 7 nucleotides align to TRBD2. Germline lookup yields CDR1 LNHDA and CDR2 SQIVND (reference sequence). This CDR3 has 15 residues. Unmatched junction bases numbered 4, after V lost 3 bases and J lost 1 base. CDR3 coding DNA: TGTGCCAGTAGTATGTGGCTAGCGGGCACAGATACGCAGTATTTT. Protein product: CASSMWLAGTDTQYF. Full variable domain (missing parts from reference TRBV19 and TRBJ2-3): DGGITQSPKYLFRKEGQNVTLSCEQNLNHDAMYWYRQDPGQGLRLIYYSQIVNDFQKGDIAEGYSVSREKKESFPLTVTSAQKNPTAFYLCASSMWLAGTDTQYFGPGTRLTVL.

A remark on this clone: The same CDR3 can be traced to other DNA sequences in this sample. This rearrangement joins TRBV28 to TRBJ2-4; D not certain. The V end was cut by 3 bases, the J end by 0 bases, with 6 bases between. Germline V gene lookup returns CDR1 MDHEN and CDR2 SYDVKM. The CDR3 sequence is 14 residues long. DNA for the CDR3: TGTGCCAGCAGTTTTTTGGGAGCCAAAAACATTCAGTACTTC. Translated, it gives CASSFLGAKNIQYF.

The genes are TRBV13 and TRBJ2-3, with D maybe TRBD2 (6 bases). The germline gives CDR1 PRHDT, CDR2 FYEKMQ (reference sequence). The length of the CDR3 is 15 residues. V was cut by 0 bases and J by 2 bases, with 9 bases left in between. This chain's CDR3 is CASSLGLALTDTQYF. For the CDR3, the DNA is TGTGCCAGCAGCTTAGGTCTAGCGCTCACAGATACGCAGTATTTT.

This clone is labeled as medium-sized. The V call is TRBV4-2, the J call TRBJ2-1; TRBD2 aligns across 11 bases. The length of the CDR3 is 15 residues. Trimming took 2 bases from V and 8 from J; bases not matched to a gene: 5. Per germline, CDR1 LGHNA and CDR2 YNFKEQ. In nucleotides, the CDR3 is TGTGCCAGCAGCCAAACTAGCGGGAGCCCCGATGAGCAGTTCTTC. Translating it yields CASSQTSGSPDEQFF.

This clone was picked up a small number of times. The chain couples TRBV28 to TRBJ1-1; weak D call: TRBD1 (6 bases). V was shortened by 6 bases and J by 7 bases, with 18 bases between the two germline ends. The CDR3 has 14 amino acids. Germline V CDR1 and CDR2: MDHEN, SYDVKM. CDR3 residues: CASRLPGAGNEAFF. The CDR3, as DNA: TGTGCCAGCAGGTTGCCAGGGGCTGGGAATGAAGCTTTCTTT.

This chain links TRBV7-6 with TRBJ1-1, with TRBD1 as a possible D gene (5 bases). The V end was cut by 5 bases, the J end by 1 base, with 14 bases between. In germline, CDR1 is SGHVS, CDR2 FNYEAQ. This CDR3 is built from 15 residues. CDR3 coding DNA: TGTGCCAGCAGCGTAGGGGTTGAGGGGAACACTGAAGCTTTCTTT. Its protein product is CASSVGVEGNTEAFF.

Only a few counts were recorded for this clone. V is TRBV14 and J is TRBJ1-2; D gene unclear. The CDR3 loop spans 15 amino acids. V was trimmed by 4 bases and J by 0 bases, leaving 12 bases between them. The germline V gene has CDR1 SGHDN and CDR2 FVKESK. In DNA, the CDR3 is TGTGCCAGCAGCCCACGGGCTGGGGCTAACTATGGCTACACCTTC. Translating it yields CASSPRAGANYGYTF.

The chain recombines TRBV5-6 with TRBJ2-2; no definite D call. CDR3 length: 14 residues. V was pared by 4 bases and J by 3 bases, with 10 bases between. Per germline, CDR1 SGHDT and CDR2 YYEEEE. DNA for the CDR3: TGTGCCAGCAGCCTAAGGAGTTACACCGGGGAGCTGTTTTTT. It translates to CASSLRSYTGELFF.

In nucleotides, the CDR3 is TGCGCCAGCAGCTTGGTAGTGACCGGGGAGCTGTTTTTT. It encodes CASSLVVTGELFF. The chain has TRBV5-1 and TRBJ2-2, with unresolved D. This CDR3 has 13 residues. V lost 0 bases and J 5 bases, leaving 5 bases between the germline ends. Germline CDR1 SGHRS, CDR2 YFSETQ. Variable domain in full (rest from reference TRBV5-1 and TRBJ2-2): KAGVTQTPRYLIKTRGQQVTLSCSPISGHRSVSWYQQTPGQGLQFLFEYFSETQRNKGNFPGRFSGRQFSNSRSEMNVSTLELGDSALYLCASSLVVTGELFFGEGSRLTVL.

The chain carries TRBV5-1 and TRBJ2-1; D unresolved. The V and J ends lost 4 bases and 5 bases respectively, with 10 bases between them. This CDR3 is 13 amino acids long. Germline CDR1 and CDR2: SGHRS and YFSETQ. The CDR3 sequence: CASSASENNEQFF. Written as DNA, the CDR3 is TGCGCCAGCAGCGCGTCGGAAAACAATGAGCAGTTCTTC.

In this sample, this clone is medium-sized. This chain uses TRBV10-1 with TRBJ2-5, with D possibly being TRBD2 (6 bases). The CDR3 totals 14 residues. V dropped 4 bases and J dropped 4 bases, with 13 bases sitting between them. Germline assignment: CDR1 WNHNN and CDR2 SYGVQD (reference sequence). CDR3 in amino acids: CASSAPTRPETQYF. The CDR3 DNA reads TGCGCCAGCAGTGCCCCGACTAGACCAGAGACCCAGTACTTC.

The V call is TRBV10-3, the J call TRBJ2-3; 7 bases are a match to TRBD2. The trim removed 0 bases at V and 2 bases at J, leaving 5 bases unmatched. The CDR3 sequence is 16 residues long. Germline loops: CDR1 ENHRY, CDR2 SYGVKD. The CDR3 here is CAISESASGLTDTQYF. Here the CDR3 DNA reads TGTGCCATCAGTGAGTCGGCTAGCGGACTCACAGATACGCAGTATTTT.

This chain uses TRBV7-9 with TRBJ1-1; D is possibly TRBD1 (6 bases). The CDR3 is 15 amino acids. V lost 5 bases, J lost 0 bases, and 13 bases lay in between. In germline, CDR1 is SEHNR, CDR2 FQNEAQ (reference sequence). Written as DNA, the CDR3 is TGTGCCAGCAGCCCCCGAGGGGGTCTGAACACTGAAGCTTTCTTT. Residues: CASSPRGGLNTEAFF. Using reference TRBV7-9 and TRBJ1-1 for the parts outside the CDR3, the full variable domain is DTGVSQNPRHKITKRGQNVTFRCDPISEHNRLYWYRQTLGQGPEFLTYFQNEAQLEKSRLLSDRFSAERPKGSFSTLEIQRTEQGDSAMYLCASSPRGGLNTEAFFGQGTRLTVV.

This clone was counted only a few times. DNA of the CDR3: TGTGCCAGCAGTGAAATAGCGGGAGCGGGAGATACGCAGTATTTT. Its protein product is CASSEIAGAGDTQYF. V is TRBV2 and J is TRBJ2-3; 9 bases are shared with TRBD2. Losses at the gene ends were 2 bases for V and 5 bases for J; bases not matched to a gene: 5. CDR3 length: 15 amino acids. The germline V gene encodes CDR1 SNHLY and CDR2 FYNNEI.

The rearrangement joins TRBV28 to TRBJ2-1; the match to TRBD2 covers 10 bases. With 5 bases clipped from V and 4 bases from J, the junction kept 14 bases outside the gene matches. CDR1 is MDHEN, CDR2 SYDVKM, per germline. This CDR3 spans 18 amino acids. CDR3 in amino acids: CASSRGTSVTYTYNEQFF. The CDR3 DNA reads as TGTGCCAGCAGTCGGGGGACTAGCGTAACCTACACATACAATGAGCAGTTCTTC.

The V call is TRBV6-5, the J call TRBJ1-2; 7 bases map to TRBD1. This CDR3 contains 15 residues. With V trimmed by 2 bases and J by 0 bases, 3 bases remained unmatched. Looked up from germline, CDR1 is MNHEY and CDR2 is SVGAGI. The CDR3 DNA reads TGTGCCAGCAGTTACCAGGGGGGGACTAACTATGGCTACACCTTC. This codes for CASSYQGGTNYGYTF.

The V and J genes are TRBV29-1 and TRBJ2-7; D may be TRBD1 (5 bases). The CDR3 runs 11 residues. V was cut by 5 bases and J by 3 bases, with 8 bases left in between. Germline V gene sequence: CDR1 SQVTM, CDR2 ANQGSEA. The CDR3 sequence is CSVSDSYEQYF. The CDR3 DNA reads as TGCAGCGTTTCAGACAGCTACGAGCAGTACTTC.

The rearrangement joins TRBV5-1 to TRBJ2-7; D gene unclear. Trimming left V 1 base short and J 3 bases short, with 8 bases between. The CDR3 is made up of 13 amino acids. From germline, CDR1 is SGHRS and CDR2 YFSETQ. The CDR3 DNA follows: TGCGCCAGCAGCTTGTCTCTGGGCTACGAGCAGTACTTC. Protein product: CASSLSLGYEQYF. The complete variable domain, with remaining parts taken from reference TRBV5-1 and TRBJ2-7, reads KAGVTQTPRYLIKTRGQQVTLSCSPISGHRSVSWYQQTPGQGLQFLFEYFSETQRNKGNFPGRFSGRQFSNSRSEMNVSTLELGDSALYLCASSLSLGYEQYFGPGTRLTVT.

By proportion, this clone is medium-sized (0.01 to 0.1%). The genes are TRBV4-1 and TRBJ2-2; TRBD2 is a possible D gene (5 bases). The V and J ends lost 1 base and 2 bases respectively, with 17 bases between them. Germline V gene data show CDR1 as MGHRA and CDR2 as YSYEKL. The CDR3 is 18 residues long. CDR3 DNA sequence: TGCGCCAGCAGCCAAGTTTTTGGCGGGCCCGGAAACACCGGGGAGCTGTTTTTT. Residues: CASSQVFGGPGNTGELFF.

This rearrangement joins TRBV19 to TRBJ2-1, with 7 positions matching TRBD2. The CDR3 is 19 residues long. Per germline, CDR1 LNHDA and CDR2 SQIVND (reference sequence). V gave up 1 base and J gave up 5 bases; unmatched junction bases: 17. The CDR3 DNA is TGTGCCAGTAGTATAGGGGCTAGCGGTCCCTCAGGTATCGACAATGAGCAGTTCTTC. Residues: CASSIGASGPSGIDNEQFF.